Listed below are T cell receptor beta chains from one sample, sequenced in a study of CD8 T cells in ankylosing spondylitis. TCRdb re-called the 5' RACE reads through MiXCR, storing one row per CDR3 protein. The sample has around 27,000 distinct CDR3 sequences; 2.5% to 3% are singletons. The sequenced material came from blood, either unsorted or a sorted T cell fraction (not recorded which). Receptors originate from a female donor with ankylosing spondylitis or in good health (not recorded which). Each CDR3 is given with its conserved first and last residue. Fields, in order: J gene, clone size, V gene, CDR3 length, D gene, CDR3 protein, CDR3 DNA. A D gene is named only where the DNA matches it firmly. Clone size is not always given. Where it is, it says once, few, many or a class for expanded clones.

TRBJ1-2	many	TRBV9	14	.	CASGGGSTNYGYTF	TGTGCCAGCGGTGGGGGGTCTACTAACTATGGCTACACCTTC
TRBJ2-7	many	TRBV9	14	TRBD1	CASSLRDRGDEQYF	TGTGCCAGCAGCCTGCGGGACAGGGGGGACGAGCAGTACTTC
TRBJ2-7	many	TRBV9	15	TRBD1	CASSVVGQGNYEQYF	TGTGCCAGCAGCGTAGTGGGACAGGGGAACTACGAGCAGTACTTC
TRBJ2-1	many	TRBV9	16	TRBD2	CASSAPGTSGNNEQFF	TGTGCCAGCAGCGCCCCCGGGACTAGCGGGAACAATGAGCAGTTCTTC
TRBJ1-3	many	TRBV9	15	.	CASSGLTFSGNTIYF	TGTGCCAGCAGCGGTCTGACTTTCTCTGGAAACACCATATATTTT
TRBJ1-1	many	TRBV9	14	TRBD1	CASSGGQGVGEAFF	TGTGCCAGCAGCGGGGGACAGGGTGTTGGTGAAGCTTTCTTT
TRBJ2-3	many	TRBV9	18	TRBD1	CASSVAPVDRGAADTQYF	TGTGCCAGCAGCGTAGCTCCCGTCGACAGGGGGGCCGCAGATACGCAGTATTTT
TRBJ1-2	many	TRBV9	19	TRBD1	CASSVTPGPGTGGGYGYTF	TGTGCCAGCAGCGTAACCCCCGGCCCCGGGACAGGAGGTGGCTATGGCTACACCTTC
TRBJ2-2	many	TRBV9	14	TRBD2	CASSWTRDAGELFF	TGTGCCAGCAGCTGGACTAGAGATGCCGGGGAGCTGTTTTTT
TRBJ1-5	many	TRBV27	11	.	CASSSPGPQHF	TGTGCCAGCAGTTCCCCCGGCCCCCAGCATTTT
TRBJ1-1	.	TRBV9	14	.	CANSVAQRTTEAFF	TGTGCCAACAGCGTAGCCCAGAGGACCACTGAAGCTTTCTTT
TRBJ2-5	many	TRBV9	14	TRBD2	CASSASGRQETQYF	TGTGCCAGCAGCGCTAGCGGTCGTCAGGAGACCCAGTACTTC
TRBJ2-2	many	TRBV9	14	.	CASSVKVNQGELFF	TGTGCCAGCAGCGTAAAAGTTAATCAGGGGGAGCTGTTTTTT
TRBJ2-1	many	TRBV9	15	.	CASSRAGTLYNEQFF	TGTGCCAGCAGCCGAGCGGGGACACTATACAATGAGCAGTTCTTC
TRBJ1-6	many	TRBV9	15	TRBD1	CASSGTGTVVSPLHF	TGTGCCAGCAGCGGGACCGGGACAGTAGTTTCACCCCTCCACTTT
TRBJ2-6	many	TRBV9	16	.	CASSVGGTGGANVLTF	TGTGCCAGCAGCGTAGGCGGAACGGGTGGGGCCAACGTCCTGACTTTC
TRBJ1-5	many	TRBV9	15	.	CASSVEPGRNQPQHF	TGTGCCAGCAGCGTAGAGCCAGGGCGGAATCAGCCCCAGCATTTT
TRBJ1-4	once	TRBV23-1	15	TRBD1	CDSSRHTGVYEKLFF	TGCGACAGCAGTCGCCATACAGGGGTGTATGAAAAACTGTTTTTT
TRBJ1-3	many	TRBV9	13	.	CASSAGTENTIYF	TGTGCCAGCAGCGCGGGGACGGAAAACACCATATATTTT
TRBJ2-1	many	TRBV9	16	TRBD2	CASSVEGLALENEQFF	TGTGCCAGCAGCGTGGAGGGACTAGCTCTAGAAAATGAGCAGTTCTTC
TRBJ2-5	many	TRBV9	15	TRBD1	CASSVDDRVLETQYF	TGTGCCAGCAGCGTAGACGACAGGGTGCTTGAGACCCAGTACTTC
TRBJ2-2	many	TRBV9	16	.	CASSVGGQTNTGELFF	TGTGCCAGCAGCGTGGGCGGACAGACGAACACCGGGGAGCTGTTTTTT
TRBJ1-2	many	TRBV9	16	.	CASSVGWDPRIYGYTF	TGTGCCAGCAGCGTAGGGTGGGATCCTCGGATCTATGGCTACACCTTC
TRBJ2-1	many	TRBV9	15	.	CASSVGPDRYNEQFF	TGTGCCAGCAGCGTAGGTCCCGACAGGTACAATGAGCAGTTCTTC
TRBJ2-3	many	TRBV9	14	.	CASSVGHLTDTQYF	TGTGCCAGCAGCGTAGGGCACCTCACAGATACGCAGTATTTT
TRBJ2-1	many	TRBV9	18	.	CASSPRTAVSSFYNEQFF	TGTGCCAGCAGCCCAAGGACGGCAGTAAGTAGCTTCTACAATGAGCAGTTCTTC
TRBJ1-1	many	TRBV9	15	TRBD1	CASSALGQGHTEAFF	TGTGCCAGCAGCGCCCTGGGACAGGGTCACACTGAAGCTTTCTTT
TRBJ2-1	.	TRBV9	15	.	CASSVGPPQYNEQFF	TGTGCCAGCAGCGTAGGACCCCCGCAGTACAATGAGCAGTTCTTC